These 31 T cell receptor beta chains originate from one sample sequenced in a study of regulatory T cells in long-lasting Graves disease. Time point given: newly diagnosed GD, antithyroid drugs for less than 3 months. With RNA extracted from PBMCs as input, the TCR library was made. To make TCR beta libraries, researchers used iRepertoire HTBI primers and Arm-PCR of CDR3 regions. A single record per CDR3 protein comes from TCRdb applying MiXCR to the multiplex PCR reads. Seen here are about 440,000 distinct CDR3 sequences, roughly 15% observed once, and the top ten hold around 10%. This sample was also put to use in a study of T cells in Graves' hyperthyroidism and ophthalmopathy.

The sample in question was peripheral blood mononuclear cells (PBMCs), obtained at new diagnosis, from a patient treated with antithyroid drugs. All receptors come from a woman between 25 and 40 years old with Graves disease.

The chain couples TRBV6-2 or TRBV6-3 to TRBJ1-1, with TRBD1 identical over 7 bases. The CDR3 is 13 residues long. The ends lost 6 bases at V and 4 bases at J; junction bases unmatched: 5. From germline, CDR1 is MNHEY and CDR2 SVGEGT. CDR3 sequence (DNA): TGTGCCAGCAGGCCCGGGACAGCCACTGAAGCTTTCTTT. Amino acids: CASRPGTATEAFF.

This rearrangement joins TRBV27 to TRBJ2-2; D uncertain. Trimming stripped 8 bases from V and 3 bases from J, with 10 bases between. CDR1 and CDR2 (germline): MNHEY, SMNVEV (reference sequence). The CDR3 covers 13 residues. The DNA of the CDR3 is TGTGCCAGCCAAGACCGTTACACCGGGGAGCTGTTTTTT. Its translation is CASQDRYTGELFF.

This clonotype was counted at least ten times. This rearrangement joins TRBV2 to TRBJ2-3, with TRBD2 matching over 11 bases. The germline V gene encodes CDR1 SNHLY and CDR2 FYNNEI. V lost 8 bases and J lost 2; bases outside the gene matches: 3. This CDR3 is 14 amino acids long. The DNA of the CDR3 is TGTGCCAGCTTGACTAGCGGGGTCACAGATACGCAGTATTTT. This codes for CASLTSGVTDTQYF.

This clonotype was seen at least ten times. This chain joins TRBV9 and TRBJ2-1; 11 bases line up with TRBD2. The CDR3 loop spans 20 amino acids. CDR1 SGDLS and CDR2 YYNGEE come from the germline V gene. Trimming at V came to 0 bases and at J to 0 bases, leaving 11 bases not matched to a gene. The CDR3, as DNA: TGTGCCAGCAGCGTAGCCGGACTAGCGGGTAGCTACAGCTCCTACAATGAGCAGTTCTTC. Its protein product is CASSVAGLAGSYSSYNEQFF.

With regard to this clonotype: A much bigger clone sits one base away, suggesting this may be a read error. The chain uses TRBV2 and TRBJ2-5; TRBD1 might be the D (5 bases). Germline assignment: CDR1 SNHLY and CDR2 FYNNEI. The CDR3 has 17 amino acids. CDR3 amino acids: CASSEFRAAQGQETQCF. The CDR3 DNA sequence: TGTGCCAGCAGTGAATTCAGGGCTGCCCAGGGCCAAGAGACCCAGTGCTTC.

To note about this clonotype: A far larger clone is off by one base, so a read error is likely. The chain recombines TRBV11-2 with TRBJ2-5; unclear D gene. The CDR3 sequence is 14 residues long. In germline, CDR1 is SGHAT, CDR2 FQNNGV. This chain's CDR3 is CASSLGPGYNELFF. The CDR3 nucleotides read TGTGCCAGCAGCTTAGGCCCTGGGTACAATGAGCTGTTCTTC.

This chain uses TRBV4-1 with TRBJ1-2, with TRBD1 as a possible D gene (5 bases). The V gene's germline CDR1 is MGHRA and CDR2 YSYEKL. The CDR3 is 19 residues long. Trimming left V 2 bases short and J 3 bases short, with 25 bases between. The DNA for the CDR3 is TGCGCCAGCAGCCAAATGGGGCGCCTTGGCAGCGGAGTTTACTATGGCTACACCTTC. As protein: CASSQMGRLGSGVYYGYTF.

This sequence joins TRBV6-5 and TRBJ2-1, with 7 bases fitting TRBD2. Looked up from germline, CDR1 is MNHEY and CDR2 is SVGAGI. CDR3 size: 14 residues. Trimming cost V 2 bases and J 3 bases; bases outside gene matches: 1. DNA for the CDR3: TGTGCCAGCAGTTACGGCGGGAGCTACAATGAGCAGTTCTTC. This encodes CASSYGGSYNEQFF.

This clonotype was recorded at least ten times. The chain links TRBV18 to TRBJ1-4; TRBD1 aligns across 7 bases. Trimming at V came to 8 bases and at J to 4 bases, leaving 1 base not matched to a gene. CDR3 size: 12 residues. Germline V lookup: CDR1 KGHSH, CDR2 LQKENI. The CDR3 bases are TGTGCCAGCGGGGACAGTAATGAAAAACTGTTTTTT. Protein product: CASGDSNEKLFF.

This clonotype came up a few times. A read error may explain this, as a much larger clone is one base away. CDR3 DNA: TGCGCCAGCAGCCAAGATCTGTCGCCCCAATACGGGCAGTACTTC. Translating gives CASSQDLSPQYGQYF. The chain recombines TRBV4-3 with TRBJ2-7; D remains unclear. Per the germline V gene, CDR1 is LGHNA and CDR2 is YSLEER. This CDR3 is 15 amino acids long.

This clonotype was seen repeatedly, ten times or more. The CDR3 DNA is TGTGCCAGCAGTTTGGGAGCGGGCCTAACATACAATGAGCAGTTCTTC. It yields the protein CASSLGAGLTYNEQFF. V usage is TRBV27 and J usage is TRBJ2-1, with a tentative D call TRBD2 (6 bases). Trimming stripped 3 bases from V and 4 bases from J, with 16 bases between. The germline V gene has CDR1 MNHEY and CDR2 SMNVEV (reference sequence). The CDR3 runs 16 residues.

The chain has TRBV3-1 and TRBJ2-5, with 7 bases aligning to TRBD2. CDR3 length: 13 residues. With 4 bases clipped from V and 5 bases from J, the junction kept 4 bases outside the gene matches. Germline loops: CDR1 LGHDT, CDR2 YNNKEL (reference sequence). CDR3: CASSRMGGETQYF. In DNA form, the CDR3 reads TGTGCCAGCAGCCGAATGGGGGGGGAGACCCAGTACTTC.

This clonotype has at least ten counts. V usage is TRBV7-2 and J usage is TRBJ2-1, with 7 bases aligning to TRBD1. CDR3 size: 14 residues. Per the germline V gene, CDR1 is SGHTA and CDR2 is FQGNSA. V lost 4 bases to trimming and J lost 7 bases; unmatched junction nucleotides: 7. The CDR3 region has the DNA TGTGCCAGCAGCTCCCGACAGGGTATTAATGAGCAGTTCTTC. Its protein product is CASSSRQGINEQFF. Supplemented by reference TRBV7-2 and TRBJ2-1, the full variable domain reads GAGVSQSPSNKVTEKGKDVELRCDPISGHTALYWYRQSLGQGLEFLIYFQGNSAPDKSGLPSDRFSAERTGGSVSTLTIQRTQQEDSAVYLCASSSRQGINEQFFGPGTRLTVL.

In its sample, this clonotype was seen many times. J is TRBJ2-3 and V is TRBV2; 13 nucleotides agree with TRBD2. Germline CDR1 reads SNHLY; CDR2 reads FYNNEI. This CDR3 has 16 residues. V was clipped by 2 bases and J by 6 bases; unmatched bases: 5. The CDR3 sequence: CASSEPLAGGSDTQYF. For the CDR3, the DNA is TGTGCCAGCAGTGAACCACTAGCGGGAGGGTCGGATACGCAGTATTTT.

The chain uses TRBV6-2 or TRBV6-3 and TRBJ1-4; no firm D call. Between the trimmed V and J ends, which lost 5 bases and 0 bases, there was a span of 10 bases. The CDR3 length is 15 residues. Per germline, CDR1 MNHEY and CDR2 SVGEGT. Here the CDR3 reads CASSPRKSTNEKLFF. The CDR3 nucleotides are TGTGCCAGCAGTCCCCGAAAGTCAACTAATGAAAAACTGTTTTTT.

The rearrangement links TRBV5-1 to TRBJ1-4; TRBD1 might be the D (5 bases). Germline V gene sequence: CDR1 SGHRS, CDR2 YFSETQ. Trimming took 4 bases from V and 0 from J, leaving 16 bases between them. This CDR3 has 17 amino acids. CDR3 nucleotide sequence: TGCGCCAGCAGCCTGGGGGGGACCTCCGCAACTAATGAAAAACTGTTTTTT. This gives the protein CASSLGGTSATNEKLFF. The full variable domain, with the rest looked up from reference TRBV5-1 and TRBJ1-4, is KAGVTQTPRYLIKTRGQQVTLSCSPISGHRSVSWYQQTPGQGLQFLFEYFSETQRNKGNFPGRFSGRQFSNSRSEMNVSTLELGDSALYLCASSLGGTSATNEKLFFGSGTQLSVL.

This clonotype was seen at least ten times. J is TRBJ2-7 and V is TRBV5-5; tentative D call: TRBD1 (6 bases). The V end was cut by 0 bases, the J end by 6 bases, with 13 bases between. CDR3 length equals 14 residues. The germline V gene has CDR1 SGHKS and CDR2 YYEKEE (reference sequence). CDR3 sequence: CASSLAGRGPEQYF. The CDR3 DNA reads as TGTGCCAGCAGCTTGGCCGGCAGGGGTCCCGAGCAGTACTTC. Based on the CDR3 plus reference TRBV5-5 and TRBJ2-7, the full variable domain is DAGVTQSPTHLIKTRGQQVTLRCSPISGHKSVSWYQQVLGQGPQFIFQYYEKEERGRGNFPDRFSARQFPNYSSELNVNALLLGDSALYLCASSLAGRGPEQYFGPGTRLTVT.

This chain connects TRBV18 to TRBJ1-5, with 12 bases matching TRBD1. The ends lost 5 bases at V and 7 bases at J; junction bases unmatched: 6. The V gene's germline CDR1 is KGHSH and CDR2 LQKENI. There are 15 residues in the CDR3. CDR3 bases: TGTGCCAGCTCAGGGGGACAGGGGGCTTGGCAGCCCCAGCATTTT. Its translation is CASSGGQGAWQPQHF.

This clonotype has ten or more counts. The chain is built from TRBV6-1 and TRBJ1-2; 11 nucleotides match TRBD1. Germline V gives CDR1 MNHNS, CDR2 SASEGT. There are 16 residues in the CDR3. Unmatched junction bases numbered 15, after V lost 8 bases and J lost 7 bases. The CDR3 DNA sequence: TGTGCCAGCCGACGGCGTGGGAGGACAGGGGGCGGTGGCTACACCTTC. It yields the protein CASRRRGRTGGGGYTF.

This clonotype came up a few times. This chain links TRBV7-6 with TRBJ2-2; D possibly corresponds to TRBD2 (6 bases). Germline CDR1 is SGHVS and CDR2 is FNYEAQ. Trimming removed 0 bases at V and 4 bases at J, with 12 bases between. The CDR3 length is 16 residues. The CDR3 is CASSLARLALTGELFF. The DNA for the CDR3 is TGTGCCAGCAGCTTAGCGCGGCTAGCGCTCACCGGGGAGCTGTTTTTT. The full variable domain, completed using reference TRBV7-6 and TRBJ2-2, is GAGVSQSPRYKVTKRGQDVALRCDPISGHVSLYWYRQALGQGPEFLTYFNYEAQQDKSGLPNDRFSAERPEGSISTLTIQRTEQRDSAMYRCASSLARLALTGELFFGEGSRLTVL.

This clonotype was detected only a few times. This sequence joins TRBV14 and TRBJ2-2, with 10 bases lining up with TRBD2. The CDR3 totals 16 residues. Unmatched junction bases numbered 4, after V lost 1 base and J lost 5 bases. Germline loops: CDR1 SGHDN, CDR2 FVKESK. The CDR3 is CASSQVAGGLTGELFF. DNA of the CDR3: TGTGCCAGCAGCCAAGTAGCGGGAGGTTTAACCGGGGAGCTGTTTTTT. The whole variable domain, remainder taken from reference TRBV14 and TRBJ2-2, is EAGVTQFPSHSVIEKGQTVTLRCDPISGHDNLYWYRRVMGKEIKFLLHFVKESKQDESGMPNNRFLAERTGGTYSTLKVQPAELEDSGVYFCASSQVAGGLTGELFFGEGSRLTVL.

In this sample, this clonotype turned up many times. The J gene is TRBJ1-4, the V gene TRBV28; D is perhaps TRBD1 (6 bases). Germline CDR1 is MDHEN and CDR2 is SYDVKM. Trimming took off 6 bases at V and 9 bases at J, with 14 bases between the two ends. CDR3 length: 13 residues. CDR3 amino acids: CASRYQGSKKLFF. The CDR3 DNA reads as TGTGCCAGCAGGTACCAGGGGTCGAAAAAACTGTTTTTT.

The chain combines TRBV4-1 with TRBJ2-7, with D unclear. The length of the CDR3 is 13 residues. The V end lost 0 bases, the J end lost 3 bases, and 6 bases lay between the germline ends. Germline V gives CDR1 MGHRA, CDR2 YSYEKL. In nucleotides, the CDR3 is TGCGCCAGCAGCCAAGATAGACGCTACGAGCAGTACTTC. It translates to CASSQDRRYEQYF.

This clonotype was counted many times. This sequence joins TRBV12-3 or TRBV12-4 and TRBJ2-3; D possibly uses TRBD1 or TRBD2 (5 bases each). Trimming removed 5 bases from V and 6 bases from J, with 12 bases in between. CDR3 size: 13 residues. CDR3 in DNA: TGTGCCAGCAGTGGGGGACGCCCCGATACGCAGTATTTT. It encodes CASSGGRPDTQYF.

To note about this clonotype: Being one base from a much bigger clone, this may be a read error. The chain recombines TRBV18 with TRBJ2-1; D not resolved. The CDR3 loop spans 11 amino acids. V gave up 4 bases and J gave up 10 bases, with 8 bases separating them. CDR1 is KGHSH, CDR2 LQKENI, per germline. The CDR3 DNA reads TGTGCCAGCTCACGAACTACGGAGCAGTTCTTC. Protein sequence: CASSRTTEQFF.

This clonotype was detected many times. The J gene is TRBJ2-2, the V gene TRBV28; D may match TRBD1 or TRBD2 (5 bases each). The CDR3 is 14 residues long. The ends were cut back, 7 bases at V and 6 bases at J, with 15 bases in the middle. Germline-derived CDR1 and CDR2 are MDHEN and SYDVKM. CDR3 amino acids: CASTDGRDAGELFF. The CDR3 region has the DNA TGTGCCAGCACCGACGGACGGGACGCCGGGGAGCTGTTTTTT.

The table lists this clonotype with a few counts. The chain has TRBV6-2 or TRBV6-3 and TRBJ2-2; 7 positions match TRBD1. Germline V gene sequence: CDR1 MNHEY, CDR2 SVGEGT. V was pared by 5 bases and J by 5 bases, with 8 bases of the junction left unmatched. The CDR3 spans 15 residues. CDR3: CASSRTTGRTGELFF. CDR3 DNA sequence: TGTGCCAGCAGTCGAACGACAGGGAGAACCGGGGAGCTGTTTTTT.

This clonotype occurred many times. The chain couples TRBV27 to TRBJ1-5; 7 bases are a match to TRBD1. The germline V gene encodes CDR1 MNHEY and CDR2 SMNVEV (reference sequence). The V gene end was trimmed by 5 bases and the J gene end by 7 bases; junction bases not matched to a gene: 8. The CDR3 consists of 14 residues. The CDR3 nucleotides read TGTGCCAGCAGTGTACAGGGGCGAGGACAGCCCCAGCATTTT. Protein: CASSVQGRGQPQHF.

This clonotype was counted ten times or more. The chain carries TRBV11-2 and TRBJ2-5; D gene unclear. V was shortened by 4 bases and J by 1 base, with 4 bases between the two germline ends. The CDR3 has 12 residues. The germline gives CDR1 SGHAT, CDR2 FQNNGV. CDR3 nucleotide sequence: TGTGCCAGCAGCTCCACCCAAGAGACCCAGTACTTC. Residues: CASSSTQETQYF.

This clonotype turned up a few times. The chain joins TRBV25-1 to TRBJ2-3, with a tentative D call TRBD2 (6 bases). V was trimmed by 2 bases and J by 5 bases, leaving 14 bases between them. Germline CDR1 MGHDK, CDR2 SYGVNS. The CDR3 is made up of 15 amino acids. CDR3 coding DNA: TGTGCCAGCAGTGAAGTGGAGGGGCGGGGAGATACGCAGTATTTT. Protein product: CASSEVEGRGDTQYF.

This clonotype was observed many times. This chain links TRBV11-1 with TRBJ2-7, with a possible D match to TRBD2 (6 bases). The CDR3 runs to 15 residues. Germline V gene data show CDR1 as SGHAT and CDR2 as FQDESV (reference sequence). Trimming left V 3 bases short and J 2 bases short, with 14 bases between. The CDR3 DNA is TGTGCCAGCAGCTTTGGGCGGGATCCTACCTACGAGCAGTACTTC. Its translation: CASSFGRDPTYEQYF.